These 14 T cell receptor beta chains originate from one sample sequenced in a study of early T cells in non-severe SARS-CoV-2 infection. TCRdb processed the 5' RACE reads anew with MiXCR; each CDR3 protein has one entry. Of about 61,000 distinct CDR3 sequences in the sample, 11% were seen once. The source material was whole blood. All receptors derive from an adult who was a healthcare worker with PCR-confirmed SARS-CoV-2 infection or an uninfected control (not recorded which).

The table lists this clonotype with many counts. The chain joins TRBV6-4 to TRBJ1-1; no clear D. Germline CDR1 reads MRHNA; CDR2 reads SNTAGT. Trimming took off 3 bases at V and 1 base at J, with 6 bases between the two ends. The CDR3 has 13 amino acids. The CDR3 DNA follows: TGTGCCAGCAGTGAGCAGCAGAACACTGAAGCTTTCTTT. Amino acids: CASSEQQNTEAFF.

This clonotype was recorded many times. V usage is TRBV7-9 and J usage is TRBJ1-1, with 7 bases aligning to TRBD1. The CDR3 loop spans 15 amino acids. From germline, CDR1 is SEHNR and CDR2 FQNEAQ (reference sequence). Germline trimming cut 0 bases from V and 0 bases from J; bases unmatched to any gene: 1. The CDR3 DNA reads TGTGCCAGCAGCTTAGCGACAGGGTTGAACACTGAAGCTTTCTTT. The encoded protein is CASSLATGLNTEAFF.

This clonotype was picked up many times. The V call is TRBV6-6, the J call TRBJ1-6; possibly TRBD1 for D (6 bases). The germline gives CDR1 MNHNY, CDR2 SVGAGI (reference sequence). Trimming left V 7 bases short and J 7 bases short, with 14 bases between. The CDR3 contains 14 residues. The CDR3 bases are TGTGCCAGCACTCCCGACAGGCGGAATTCACCCCTCCACTTT. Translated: CASTPDRRNSPLHF.

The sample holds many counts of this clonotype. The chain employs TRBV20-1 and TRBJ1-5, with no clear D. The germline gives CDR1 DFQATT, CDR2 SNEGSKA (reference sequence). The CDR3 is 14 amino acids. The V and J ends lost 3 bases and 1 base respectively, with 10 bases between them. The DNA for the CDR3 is TGCAGTGCTAGGATGGGCGGGAGCAATCAGCCCCAGCATTTT. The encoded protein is CSARMGGSNQPQHF.

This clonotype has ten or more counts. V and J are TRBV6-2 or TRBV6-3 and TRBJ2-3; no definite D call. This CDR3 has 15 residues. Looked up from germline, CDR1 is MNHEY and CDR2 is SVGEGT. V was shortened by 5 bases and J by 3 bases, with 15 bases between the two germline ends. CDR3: CASSRSWASTDTQYF. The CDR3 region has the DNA TGTGCCAGCAGTCGATCCTGGGCCTCTACAGATACGCAGTATTTT.

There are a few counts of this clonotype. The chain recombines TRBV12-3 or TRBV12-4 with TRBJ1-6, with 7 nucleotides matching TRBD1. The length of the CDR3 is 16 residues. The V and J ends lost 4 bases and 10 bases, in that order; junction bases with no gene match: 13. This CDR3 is CASSSGSTGTRSPLHF. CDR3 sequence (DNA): TGTGCCAGCAGTTCGGGCTCGACAGGGACCAGGTCACCCCTCCACTTT.

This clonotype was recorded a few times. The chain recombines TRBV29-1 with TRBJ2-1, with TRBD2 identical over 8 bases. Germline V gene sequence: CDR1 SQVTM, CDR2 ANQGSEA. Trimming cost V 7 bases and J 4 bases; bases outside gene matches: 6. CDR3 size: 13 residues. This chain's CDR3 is CSASTSEYNEQFF. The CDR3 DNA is TGCAGCGCGTCGACTAGCGAATACAATGAGCAGTTCTTC.

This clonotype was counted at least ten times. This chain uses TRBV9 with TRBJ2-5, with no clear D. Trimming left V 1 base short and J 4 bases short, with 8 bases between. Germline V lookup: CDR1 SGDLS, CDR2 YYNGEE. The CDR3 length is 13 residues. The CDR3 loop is CASSVSPPETQYF. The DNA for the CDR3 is TGTGCCAGCAGCGTATCCCCGCCAGAGACCCAGTACTTC. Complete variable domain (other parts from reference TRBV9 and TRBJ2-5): DSGVTQTPKHLITATGQRVTLRCSPRSGDLSVYWYQQSLDQGLQFLIQYYNGEERAKGNILERFSAQQFPDLHSELNLSSLELGDSALYFCASSVSPPETQYFGPGTRLLVL.

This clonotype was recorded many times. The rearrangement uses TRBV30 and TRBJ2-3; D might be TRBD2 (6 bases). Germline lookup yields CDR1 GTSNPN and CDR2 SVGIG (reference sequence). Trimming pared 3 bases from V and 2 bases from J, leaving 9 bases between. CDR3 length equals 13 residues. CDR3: CAWSGGSTDTQYF. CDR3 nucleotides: TGTGCCTGGAGCGGGGGATCCACAGATACGCAGTATTTT.

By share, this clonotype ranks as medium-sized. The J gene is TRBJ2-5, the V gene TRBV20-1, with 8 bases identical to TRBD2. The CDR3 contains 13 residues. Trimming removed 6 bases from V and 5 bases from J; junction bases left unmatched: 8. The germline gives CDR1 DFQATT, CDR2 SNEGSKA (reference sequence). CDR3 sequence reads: CSAGTREWETQYF. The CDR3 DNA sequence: TGCAGTGCCGGGACTAGGGAGTGGGAGACCCAGTACTTC.

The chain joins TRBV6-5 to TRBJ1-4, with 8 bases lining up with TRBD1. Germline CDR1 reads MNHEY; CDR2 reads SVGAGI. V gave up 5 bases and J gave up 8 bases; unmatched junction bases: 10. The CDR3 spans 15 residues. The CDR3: CASSLLGRGQEKLFF. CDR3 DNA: TGTGCCAGCAGTCTGCTTGGCAGGGGGCAGGAAAAACTGTTTTTT.

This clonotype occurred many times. The chain's CDR3 is CASSLDGGGINIQYF. Here the CDR3 DNA reads TGTGCCAGCAGCTTGGATGGGGGCGGGATAAACATTCAGTACTTC. The chain has TRBV5-8 and TRBJ2-4; D may correspond to TRBD1 or TRBD2 (6 bases each). Trimming removed 0 bases at V and 6 bases at J, with 13 bases between. This CDR3 comprises 15 residues. CDR1 and CDR2 (germline): SGHTS, YDEGEE.

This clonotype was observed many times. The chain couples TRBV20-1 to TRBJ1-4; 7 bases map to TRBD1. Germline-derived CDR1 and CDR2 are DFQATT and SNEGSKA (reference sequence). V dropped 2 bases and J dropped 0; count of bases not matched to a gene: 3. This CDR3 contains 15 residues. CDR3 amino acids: CSARPGGATNEKLFF. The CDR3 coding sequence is TGCAGTGCTAGACCAGGGGGAGCAACTAATGAAAAACTGTTTTTT.

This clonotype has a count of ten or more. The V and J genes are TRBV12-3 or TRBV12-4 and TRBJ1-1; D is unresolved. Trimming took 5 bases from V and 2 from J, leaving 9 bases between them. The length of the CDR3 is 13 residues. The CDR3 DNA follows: TGTGCCAGCAGTCCGGTGGTTAACACTGAAGCTTTCTTT. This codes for CASSPVVNTEAFF.